This T cell receptor beta chain was sequenced in a study of shared clonotypes between healthy human individuals. This clone was recorded a few times. Antigen: not known. Trimming stripped 7 bases from V and 1 base from J, with 14 bases between. Germline loops: CDR1 MDHEN, CDR2 SYDVKM. The CDR3 loop spans 14 amino acids. The assay was immunoSEQ multiplex PCR, and TCRdb's table has in-frame clones only and misses some. The data show around 700,000 clones, 55% to 75% seen once. Whole-study findings and limits: Investigators collected only blood, and repertoires in tissues likely differ.

The genes are TRBV28 and TRBJ2-7, with D tentatively TRBD1 (6 bases). Material for sequencing was memory CD4+ T cells sorted from blood. Indicated subset: CD45RA-negative fraction. The clonotype originates from a woman between 25 and 40 years old in good health. The CDR3 nucleotides are TGTGCCAGCAATCACAGGGCAGGGTCCTACGAGCAGTACTTC. It codes for CASNHRAGSYEQYF.